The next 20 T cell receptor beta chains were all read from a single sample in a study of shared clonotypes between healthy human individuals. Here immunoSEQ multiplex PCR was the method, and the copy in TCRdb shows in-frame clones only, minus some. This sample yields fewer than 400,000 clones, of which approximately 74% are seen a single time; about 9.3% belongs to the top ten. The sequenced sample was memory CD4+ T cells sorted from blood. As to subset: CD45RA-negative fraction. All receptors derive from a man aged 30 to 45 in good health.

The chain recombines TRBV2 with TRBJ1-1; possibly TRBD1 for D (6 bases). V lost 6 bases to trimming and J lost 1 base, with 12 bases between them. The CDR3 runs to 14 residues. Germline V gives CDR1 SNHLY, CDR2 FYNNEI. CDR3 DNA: TGTGCCAGCAGCTCCGAACAGGGGAACACTGAAGCTTTCTTT. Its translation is CASSSEQGNTEAFF. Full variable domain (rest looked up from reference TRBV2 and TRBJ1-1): EPEVTQTPSHQVTQMGQEVILRCVPISNHLYFYWYRQILGQKVEFLVSFYNNEISEKSEIFDDQFSVERPDGSNFTLKIRSTKLEDSAMYFCASSSEQGNTEAFFGQGTRLTVV.

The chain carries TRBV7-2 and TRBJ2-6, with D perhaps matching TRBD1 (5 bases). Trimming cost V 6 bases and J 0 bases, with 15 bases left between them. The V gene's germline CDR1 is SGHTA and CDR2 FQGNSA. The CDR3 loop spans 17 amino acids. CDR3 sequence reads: CASRPGRISSGANVLTF. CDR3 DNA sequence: TGTGCCAGCAGGCCAGGGCGGATCAGCTCTGGGGCCAACGTCCTGACTTTC.

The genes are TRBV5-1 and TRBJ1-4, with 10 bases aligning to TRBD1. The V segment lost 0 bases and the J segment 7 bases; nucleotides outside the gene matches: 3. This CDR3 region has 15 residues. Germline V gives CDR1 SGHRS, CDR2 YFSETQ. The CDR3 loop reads CASSLGDRGTEKLFF. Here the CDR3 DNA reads TGCGCCAGCAGCTTGGGGGACAGGGGAACTGAAAAACTGTTTTTT.

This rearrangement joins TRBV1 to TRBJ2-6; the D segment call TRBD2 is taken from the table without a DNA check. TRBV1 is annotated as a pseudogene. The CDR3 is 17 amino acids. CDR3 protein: CTSSSSLCQSRANVLTF. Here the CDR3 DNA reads TGCACCAGCAGTAGTAGTTTGTGCCAAAGTCGGGCCAACGTCCTGACTTTC.

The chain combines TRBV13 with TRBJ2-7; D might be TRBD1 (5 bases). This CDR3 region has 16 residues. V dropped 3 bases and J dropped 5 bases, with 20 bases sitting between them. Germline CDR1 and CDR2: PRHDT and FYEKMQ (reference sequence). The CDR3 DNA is TGTGCCAGCAGCTTCAATATAGGGGTTCTTCGGAACGAGCAGTACTTC. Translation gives CASSFNIGVLRNEQYF. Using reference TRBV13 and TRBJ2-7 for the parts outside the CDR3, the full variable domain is AAGVIQSPRHLIKEKRETATLKCYPIPRHDTVYWYQQGPGQDPQFLISFYEKMQSDKGSIPDRFSAQQFSDYHSELNMSSLELGDSALYFCASSFNIGVLRNEQYFGPGTRLTVT.

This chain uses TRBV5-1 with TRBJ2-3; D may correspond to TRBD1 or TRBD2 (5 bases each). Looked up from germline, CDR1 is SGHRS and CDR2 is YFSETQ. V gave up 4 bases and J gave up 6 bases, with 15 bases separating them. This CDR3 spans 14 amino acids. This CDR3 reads CASSGASGRDTQYF. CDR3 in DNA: TGCGCCAGCAGCGGGGCCAGCGGCAGGGATACGCAGTATTTT.

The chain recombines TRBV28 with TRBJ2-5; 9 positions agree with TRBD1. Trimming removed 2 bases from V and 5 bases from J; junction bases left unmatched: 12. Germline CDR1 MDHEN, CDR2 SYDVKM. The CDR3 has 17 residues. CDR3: CASSLGARTGDGETQYF. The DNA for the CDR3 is TGTGCCAGCAGTTTAGGAGCCCGGACAGGGGATGGGGAGACCCAGTACTTC.

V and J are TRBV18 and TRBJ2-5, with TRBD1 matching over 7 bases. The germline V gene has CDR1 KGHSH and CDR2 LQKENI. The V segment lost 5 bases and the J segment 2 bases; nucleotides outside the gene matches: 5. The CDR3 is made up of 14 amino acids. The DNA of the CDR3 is TGTGCCAGCTCAGAGGGGGCGAGTCAAGAGACCCAGTACTTC. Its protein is CASSEGASQETQYF.

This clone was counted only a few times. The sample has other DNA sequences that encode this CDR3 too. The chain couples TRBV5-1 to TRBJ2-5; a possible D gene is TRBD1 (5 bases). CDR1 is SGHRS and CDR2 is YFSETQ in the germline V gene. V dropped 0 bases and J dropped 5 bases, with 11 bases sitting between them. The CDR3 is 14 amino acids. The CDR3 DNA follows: TGCGCCAGCAGCTTGGGTGGTCAGGGTGAGACCCAGTACTTC. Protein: CASSLGGQGETQYF. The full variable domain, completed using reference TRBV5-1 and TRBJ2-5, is KAGVTQTPRYLIKTRGQQVTLSCSPISGHRSVSWYQQTPGQGLQFLFEYFSETQRNKGNFPGRFSGRQFSNSRSEMNVSTLELGDSALYLCASSLGGQGETQYFGPGTRLLVL.

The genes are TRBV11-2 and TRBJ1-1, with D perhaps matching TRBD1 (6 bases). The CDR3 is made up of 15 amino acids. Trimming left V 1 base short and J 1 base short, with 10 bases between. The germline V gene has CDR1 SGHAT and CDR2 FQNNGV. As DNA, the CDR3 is TGTGCCAGCAGCTTAGCCGGACAGTGGAACACTGAAGCTTTCTTT. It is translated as CASSLAGQWNTEAFF.

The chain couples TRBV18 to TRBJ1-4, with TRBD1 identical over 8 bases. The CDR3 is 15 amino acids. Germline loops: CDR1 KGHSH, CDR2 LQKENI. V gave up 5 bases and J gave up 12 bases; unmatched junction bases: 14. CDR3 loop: CASSTRQGTPRELFF. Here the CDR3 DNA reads TGTGCCAGCTCAACTAGACAGGGGACTCCTAGGGAACTGTTTTTT. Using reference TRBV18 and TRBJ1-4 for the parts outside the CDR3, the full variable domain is NAGVMQNPRHLVRRRGQEARLRCSPMKGHSHVYWYRQLPEEGLKFMVYLQKENIIDESGMPKERFSAEFPKEGPSILRIQQVVRGDSAAYFCASSTRQGTPRELFFGSGTQLSVL.

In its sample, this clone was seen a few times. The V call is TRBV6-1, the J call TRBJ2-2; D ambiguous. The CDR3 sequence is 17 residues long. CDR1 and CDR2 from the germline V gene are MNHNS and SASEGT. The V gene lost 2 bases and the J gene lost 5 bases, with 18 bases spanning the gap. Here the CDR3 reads CASSESRVALITGELFF. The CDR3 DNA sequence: TGTGCCAGCAGTGAAAGTCGAGTAGCTCTTATAACCGGGGAGCTGTTTTTT.

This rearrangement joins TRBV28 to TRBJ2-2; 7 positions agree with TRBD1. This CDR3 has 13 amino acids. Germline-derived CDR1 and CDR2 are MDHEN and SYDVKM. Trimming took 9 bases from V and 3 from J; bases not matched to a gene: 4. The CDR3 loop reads CASGQVYTGELFF. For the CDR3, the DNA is TGTGCCAGTGGACAGGTATACACCGGGGAGCTGTTTTTT.

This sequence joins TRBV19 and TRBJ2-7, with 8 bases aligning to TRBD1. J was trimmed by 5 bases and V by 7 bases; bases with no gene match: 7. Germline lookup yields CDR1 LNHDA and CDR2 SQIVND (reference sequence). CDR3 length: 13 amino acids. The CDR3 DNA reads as TGTGCCAGTAAAGGCAGGGGGCGCGACGAGCAGTACTTC. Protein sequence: CASKGRGRDEQYF.

Written as DNA, the CDR3 is TGTGCCAGCAGGGAGAACGGGGCCAACGTCCTGACTTTC. Its translation: CASRENGANVLTF. The rearrangement joins TRBV7-8 to TRBJ2-6; no clear D. CDR3 length: 13 residues. Trimming left V 6 bases short and J 4 bases short, with 7 bases between. CDR1 and CDR2 (germline): SGHVS, FQNEAQ.

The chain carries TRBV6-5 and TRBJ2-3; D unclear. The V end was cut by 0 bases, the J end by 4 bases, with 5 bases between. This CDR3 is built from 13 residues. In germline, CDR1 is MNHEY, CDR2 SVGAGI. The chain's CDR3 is CASSYSRSDTQYF. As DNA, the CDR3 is TGTGCCAGCAGTTACTCCAGATCAGATACGCAGTATTTT.

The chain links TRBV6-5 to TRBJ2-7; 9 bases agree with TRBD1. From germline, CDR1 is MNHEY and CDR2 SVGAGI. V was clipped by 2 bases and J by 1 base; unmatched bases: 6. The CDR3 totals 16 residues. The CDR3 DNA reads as TGTGCCAGCAGTTACCATCCGGGACAGGGATCCTACGAGCAGTACTTC. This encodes CASSYHPGQGSYEQYF.

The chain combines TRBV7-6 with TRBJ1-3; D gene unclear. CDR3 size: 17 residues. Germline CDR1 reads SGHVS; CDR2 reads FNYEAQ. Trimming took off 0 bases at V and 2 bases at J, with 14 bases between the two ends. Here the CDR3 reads CASSLASGQSAGNTIYF. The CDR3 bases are TGTGCCAGCAGCTTAGCGAGTGGGCAATCCGCTGGAAACACCATATATTTT.

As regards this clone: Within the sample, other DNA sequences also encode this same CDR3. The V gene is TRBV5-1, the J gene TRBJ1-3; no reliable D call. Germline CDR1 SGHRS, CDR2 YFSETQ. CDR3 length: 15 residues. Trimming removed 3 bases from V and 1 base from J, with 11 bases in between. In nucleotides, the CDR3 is TGCGCCAGCAGCTCCTCGCCAGAATCTGGAAACACCATATATTTT. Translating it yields CASSSSPESGNTIYF.

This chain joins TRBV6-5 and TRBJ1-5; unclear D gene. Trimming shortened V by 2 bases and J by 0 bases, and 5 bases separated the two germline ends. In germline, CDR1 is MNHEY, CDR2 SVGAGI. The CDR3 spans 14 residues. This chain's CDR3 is CASSYRVSNQPQHF. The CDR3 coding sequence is TGTGCCAGCAGTTACAGGGTTAGCAATCAGCCCCAGCATTTT.